These T cell receptor beta chains were read from a single sample in a study of vaccination effects on CD4 cells after COVID-19. The data were produced by immunoSEQ multiplex PCR, yet TCRdb's version contains in-frame clones alone and is incomplete. The data contain around 26,000 clones, roughly 75% of them singletons. Their target antigens are unknown. The source material was CD4+ T cells from PBMCs cultured without peptide, sampled before COVID-19 vaccination. Receptors originate from a human donor who received a COVID-19 vaccine. Both conserved end residues are part of each CDR3. D genes are given only for firm matches. Clone size is stated in some rows and not others, as once, few, many or a class when expanded.

j_call clone_size d_call v_call cdr3_nt cdr3_aa
TRBJ1-5 - - TRBV30 TGTGCCTGGAGTGTACCGCCATCAAGTCAGCCCCAGCATTTT CAWSVPPSSQPQHF
TRBJ2-1 - TRBD2 TRBV5-1 TGCGCCAGCAGCTCCATGGGGACTAGCTCCCATGAGCAGTTCTTC CASSSMGTSSHEQFF
TRBJ1-1 - TRBD1 TRBV19 TGTGCCAGTGGGGAGCGCAGGGGGACCCGTGAAGCTTTCTTT CASGERRGTREAFF
TRBJ1-1 - - TRBV5-1 TGCGCCAGCAGCTTGGACGGACTCGACACTGAAGCTTTCTTT CASSLDGLDTEAFF
TRBJ2-1 once - TRBV19 TGTGCCAGTAGTACAGGGGTTCTCAATGAGCAGTTCTTC CASSTGVLNEQFF
TRBJ2-2 - - TRBV30 TGTGCCTGGAGTTACGGGCCTAGCACCGGGGAGCTGTTTTTT CAWSYGPSTGELFF
TRBJ2-1 - TRBD2 TRBV10-3 TGTGCCATCAGTGATCCTCGGACTAGAATCGATGAGCAGTTCTTC CAISDPRTRIDEQFF
TRBJ1-2 - - TRBV6-1 TGTGCCAGCAGTGAAGCGTACAGGTCAAGCTATGGCTACACCTTC CASSEAYRSSYGYTF
TRBJ1-2 few TRBD1 TRBV11-2 TGTGCCAGCAGCTTATATTGGGACAGCTTTAACTATGGCTACACCTTC CASSLYWDSFNYGYTF
TRBJ1-1 - - TRBV5-4 TGTGCCAGCAGCTTAGGGTCTGGGAACACTGAAGCTTTCTTT CASSLGSGNTEAFF
TRBJ2-2 - - TRBV29-1 TGCAGCGTGGACACTTCGAACACCGGGGAGCTGTTTTTT CSVDTSNTGELFF
TRBJ1-5 - - TRBV28 TGTGCCAGCAGTTCCCGGACGACTGGAGGTCGTCAGCCCCAGCATTTT CASSSRTTGGRQPQHF
TRBJ1-1 - - TRBV6-5 TGTGCCAGCAGTTACTCGATTATGGGAGTTGGTGAAGCTTTCTTT CASSYSIMGVGEAFF
TRBJ2-1 - - TRBV10-3 TGTGCCATCAGGGGGAGAGGGGGCTACAATGAGCAGTTCTTC CAIRGRGGYNEQFF
TRBJ1-4 once - TRBV19 TGTGCCAGTACCGAGAGGGGGTCAACTAATGAAAAACTGTTTTTT CASTERGSTNEKLFF
TRBJ1-2 - TRBD1 TRBV15 TGTGCCACCAGCAGCGTCCCGGGACAGGGTATGAGGGGCTACACCTTC CATSSVPGQGMRGYTF
TRBJ2-2 - - TRBV6-5 TGTGCCAGCAGTTACGTCCGGAACACCGGGGAGCTGTTTTTT CASSYVRNTGELFF
TRBJ2-3 - - TRBV18 TGTGCCAGCTCACCACCCTCTGGGGGTGGCACAGATACGCAGTATTTT CASSPPSGGGTDTQYF
TRBJ2-2 - TRBD2 TRBV29-1 TGCAGCGTTGTAGGGATGGACGGGGGGGCCGGCGGGGAGCTGTTTTTT CSVVGMDGGAGGELFF
TRBJ2-7 - - TRBV12-3/TRBV12-4 TGTGCCAGCAGTTTACGTAGAAGCGAGCAGTACTTC CASSLRRSEQYF
TRBJ2-7 - TRBD1 TRBV28 TGTGCCAGCAGTCGGGACAGCTCCTACGAGCAGTACTTC CASSRDSSYEQYF
TRBJ2-2 - TRBD1 TRBV30 TGTGCCTGGAGCGGGACAGGGGTAAACACCGGGGAGCTGTTTTTT CAWSGTGVNTGELFF
TRBJ2-7 - - TRBV28 TGTGCCTCAAACCGGAGGTCCTACGAGCAGTACTTC CASNRRSYEQYF
TRBJ2-7 once TRBD1 TRBV28 TGTGCCAGCAGCCGACAGGGGAGCTCCTACGAGCAGTACTTC CASSRQGSSYEQYF
TRBJ1-2 - - TRBV5-7 TGTGCCAGCAGCTTGGTTTTGGGCGGATTTAACTATGGCTACACCTTC CASSLVLGGFNYGYTF
TRBJ1-1 - - TRBV10-3 TGTGCCATCAGTGAATATCGGGGGAACACTGAAGCTTTCTTT CAISEYRGNTEAFF
TRBJ1-6 - - TRBV18 TGTGCCAGCTCAAACTCCGGGACGGCCAGGAGCTCCTATAATTCACCCCTCCACTTT CASSNSGTARSSYNSPLHF
TRBJ2-3 - TRBD2 TRBV29-1 TGCAGCGTTGTGCTAGCGGGGGCCAGCACAGATACGCAGTATTTT CSVVLAGASTDTQYF
TRBJ2-1 - - TRBV25-1 TGTGCCAGCAGTGAATTCGGGAGTGGTGAGCAGTTCTTC CASSEFGSGEQFF
TRBJ1-6 few - TRBV7-2 TGTGCCAGCAGCTTAGGCGGGGCGTATAATTCACCCCTCCACTTT CASSLGGAYNSPLHF
TRBJ2-2 - - TRBV11-3 TGTGCCAGCAGCTTAGGCGGGGAAGGGGAGCTGTTTTTT CASSLGGEGELFF
TRBJ2-4 few - TRBV11-2 TGTGCCAGCAGCCGTACAGGGGGGGTAGCCAAAAACATTCAGTACTTC CASSRTGGVAKNIQYF
TRBJ1-2 - TRBD1 TRBV29-1 TGCAGCGTTCCTATGGGGACAGGGTTCAACGGCTACACCTTC CSVPMGTGFNGYTF
TRBJ2-5 - TRBD2 TRBV19 TGTGCCAGTACCCTGGGACTAGCGGGAGGGCTTGATGAGACCCAGTACTTC CASTLGLAGGLDETQYF
TRBJ1-2 - - TRBV30 TGTGCCTGGAGTCCGGGGGCCTATGGCTACACCTTC CAWSPGAYGYTF
TRBJ2-6 - - TRBV7-8 TGTGCCAGCAGCGTACAAGGGTACACTAGCCCCGGGGCCAACGTCCTGACTTTC CASSVQGYTSPGANVLTF
TRBJ2-7 few TRBD2 TRBV11-2 TGTGCCAGCAGCTCCAAACTAGCGAGCTACTACGAGCAGTACTTC CASSSKLASYYEQYF
TRBJ2-7 few - TRBV27 TGTGCCAGCAGTTTAGAGGGAAACGAGCAGTACTTC CASSLEGNEQYF
TRBJ1-1 - - TRBV6-5 TGTGCCAGCAGTCTCTATTCCCGGGACGGTGAAGCTTTCTTT CASSLYSRDGEAFF
TRBJ1-2 few - TRBV10-3 TGTGCCATCAGTGACTTGGACACCTATGGCTACACCTTC CAISDLDTYGYTF
TRBJ2-7 few - TRBV5-1 TGCGCCAGCAGCCCGGTTACCGGGACATTAAGGCCCAAATACTACGAGCAGTACTTC CASSPVTGTLRPKYYEQYF
TRBJ1-4 - - TRBV6-5 TGTGCCAGCAGTTTCCAGGGACATCAAACTAATGAAAAACTGTTTTTT CASSFQGHQTNEKLFF
TRBJ2-5 - - TRBV27 TGTGCCAGCAGTTTAAGGTCCACTCAAGAGACCCAGTACTTC CASSLRSTQETQYF
TRBJ2-3 - TRBD1 TRBV5-1 TGCGCCAGCAGCTTGGGACAGGGTCGGGGAGATACGCAGTATTTT CASSLGQGRGDTQYF
TRBJ1-4 - - TRBV19 TGTGCCAGTAGTATGGGGGGGTCAGGCGAAAAACTGTTTTTT CASSMGGSGEKLFF
TRBJ2-3 once - TRBV7-6 TGTGCCAGCAGCTTGATGACAGAAACAGATACGCAGTATTTT CASSLMTETDTQYF
TRBJ2-4 - - TRBV14 TGTGCCAGCAGCCCCAGGCCTTTAGCCAAAAACATTCAGTACTTC CASSPRPLAKNIQYF